Shown below are 12 T cell receptor beta chains from a single sample sequenced in a study of radiation and T cells in renal cell carcinoma. Generated by immunoSEQ multiplex PCR, the TCRdb table keeps only in-frame clones and is missing some. This sample has 100,000 or so clones, with about 86% found just once. The sample's time point: baseline pretreatment blood. Treatment reported: 15 Gy SBRT to primary tumor, nephrectomy 4 weeks later. The material was blood, obtained from a patient whose treatment included radiotherapy and nephrectomy. Receptors were obtained from a man in his fifties with renal cell carcinoma.

The chain combines TRBV11-2 with TRBJ2-5, with D tentatively TRBD2 (5 bases). CDR1 and CDR2 (germline): SGHAT, FQNNGV. V shed 3 bases and J shed 3 bases, with 8 bases lying between them. The length of the CDR3 is 13 residues. The CDR3 region has the DNA TGTGCCAGCAGCTTGGGGAGCAAAGAGACCCAGTACTTC. Translation: CASSLGSKETQYF.

This clone occurred a few times. The chain joins TRBV5-1 to TRBJ2-1, with a possible D match to TRBD2 (7 bases). Per germline, CDR1 SGHRS and CDR2 YFSETQ. CDR3 size: 15 residues. Trimming cost V 9 bases and J 9 bases, with 25 bases left between them. CDR3 sequence reads: CATSVGGRTASEQFF. In nucleotides, the CDR3 is TGCGCCACGTCAGTCGGGGGGCGGACAGCTAGTGAGCAGTTCTTC.

This clone was found once. The V and J genes are TRBV14 and TRBJ2-1, with a possible D match to TRBD1 (6 bases). The CDR3 spans 15 residues. The germline CDR1 and CDR2 sequences are SGHDN and FVKESK. The V gene lost 1 base and the J gene lost 4 bases, with 11 bases spanning the gap. This CDR3 reads CASSQAGTFYNEQFF. The CDR3 DNA sequence: TGTGCCAGCAGCCAAGCCGGGACATTTTACAATGAGCAGTTCTTC.

This clone was observed a single time. This chain links TRBV5-1 with TRBJ2-5; D gene unclear. There are 12 residues in the CDR3. The V and J ends lost 3 bases and 4 bases respectively, with 7 bases between them. Germline CDR1 SGHRS, CDR2 YFSETQ. The CDR3 is CASSWPGETQYF. The CDR3 DNA sequence: TGCGCCAGCAGCTGGCCTGGAGAGACCCAGTACTTC.

The chain joins TRBV30 to TRBJ1-2; D possibly corresponds to TRBD1 (6 bases). Deletions cut 3 bases from V and 4 bases from J, with 9 bases between. The CDR3 runs 12 residues. Germline CDR1 reads GTSNPN; CDR2 reads SVGIG (reference sequence). CDR3 loop: CAWSTGSYGYTF. The CDR3 nucleotides are TGTGCCTGGAGCACAGGGTCCTATGGCTACACCTTC.

V gene TRBV2 combines with J gene TRBJ1-4; D possibly corresponds to TRBD1 (5 bases). The germline CDR1 and CDR2 sequences are SNHLY and FYNNEI. The CDR3 covers 14 residues. Trimming took 8 bases from V and 5 from J, leaving 15 bases between them. The CDR3 nucleotides are TGTGCCAGCCTCCGCGGGGGATCGAATGAAAAACTGTTTTTT. Translated: CASLRGGSNEKLFF.

V usage is TRBV11-2 and J usage is TRBJ2-1; tentatively, D is TRBD2 (6 bases). The germline V and J ends were trimmed by 0 bases and 3 bases, with 12 bases remaining between them. Per the germline V gene, CDR1 is SGHAT and CDR2 is FQNNGV. The CDR3 spans 16 residues. CDR3 region: CASSLDSGVFYNEQFF. In DNA, the CDR3 is TGTGCCAGCAGCTTAGATTCGGGGGTATTCTACAATGAGCAGTTCTTC.

The chain uses TRBV14 and TRBJ2-1; 8 bases map to TRBD2. Germline V lookup: CDR1 SGHDN, CDR2 FVKESK. This CDR3 spans 16 amino acids. V lost 3 bases, J lost 4 bases, and 8 bases stayed unmatched. CDR3: CASSQVPGGQYNEQFF. CDR3 DNA sequence: TGTGCCAGCAGCCAGGTCCCGGGGGGGCAATACAATGAGCAGTTCTTC.

The V gene is TRBV9, the J gene TRBJ2-1; 8 bases fit TRBD2. Germline V gene lookup returns CDR1 SGDLS and CDR2 YYNGEE. This CDR3 is built from 15 residues. V shed 0 bases and J 7 bases; nucleotides not matched to a gene: 6. CDR3: CASSVGGSGINEQFF. The DNA of the CDR3 is TGTGCCAGCAGCGTAGGCGGTAGCGGGATTAATGAGCAGTTCTTC.

V usage is TRBV5-4 and J usage is TRBJ1-1; 10 bases are a match to TRBD1. V lost 5 bases and J lost 3; bases outside the gene matches: 1. This CDR3 is 13 amino acids long. Germline-derived CDR1 and CDR2 are SGHNT and YYREEE (reference sequence). CDR3 DNA sequence: TGTGCCAGCAGAGGACAGGGGGACACTGAAGCTTTCTTT. It codes for CASRGQGDTEAFF.

The J gene is TRBJ2-5, the V gene TRBV9, with 11 bases identical to TRBD2. Germline CDR1 is SGDLS and CDR2 is YYNGEE. This CDR3 region has 17 residues. V lost 4 bases, J lost 1 base, and 9 bases stayed unmatched. This chain's CDR3 is CASSPGALAGGQETQYF. As DNA, the CDR3 is TGTGCCAGCAGCCCCGGGGCCCTAGCGGGAGGCCAAGAGACCCAGTACTTC.

CDR3 bases: TGTGCCAGCAGCTTAAGTCAGAACTACGAGCAGTACTTC. Amino acids: CASSLSQNYEQYF. The rearrangement joins TRBV11-2 to TRBJ2-7; D ambiguous. Germline V CDR1 and CDR2: SGHAT, FQNNGV. The CDR3 is made up of 13 amino acids. V lost 2 bases to trimming and J lost 3 bases, with 8 bases between them.